Listed here are 17 T cell receptor beta chains from one sample, sequenced in a study of OX40 agonist ivuxolimab in advanced cancers. Libraries were prepared by immunoSEQ multiplex PCR; TCRdb keeps only in-frame clonotypes and omits some of them. The sample lists 45,000 to 60,000 clones; 86% were seen once. Sequencing used CD4+ or CD8+ T cells sorted from blood, obtained in a trial of the OX40 agonist ivuxolimab. These receptor sequences come from an adult with an advanced solid tumor such as melanoma, head and neck, liver or kidney cancer.

The chain joins TRBV6-1 to TRBJ1-1, with a possible D match to TRBD1 (5 bases). The CDR3 sequence is 14 residues long. The V end was cut by 6 bases, the J end by 2 bases, with 13 bases between. Germline CDR1 reads MNHNS; CDR2 reads SASEGT. The CDR3 loop reads CASRGLPGNTEAFF. The CDR3 DNA follows: TGTGCCAGCAGGGGACTCCCGGGTAACACTGAAGCTTTCTTT.

This clone was found a few times. The chain links TRBV27 to TRBJ2-7; D ambiguous. Germline loops: CDR1 MNHEY, CDR2 SMNVEV (reference sequence). V shed 2 bases and J shed 3 bases, with 14 bases lying between them. The CDR3 has 15 residues. In DNA form, the CDR3 reads TGTGCCAGCAGTTTAAGTTTGCAGGATGACTACGAGCAGTACTTC. Its protein is CASSLSLQDDYEQYF.

The chain couples TRBV5-1 to TRBJ2-5, with D maybe TRBD2 (6 bases). The ends were cut back, 1 base at V and 1 base at J, with 8 bases in the middle. The CDR3 is 14 amino acids. Germline V lookup: CDR1 SGHRS, CDR2 YFSETQ. This CDR3 is CASSLFGGQETQYF. The CDR3 bases are TGCGCCAGCAGCTTGTTCGGGGGCCAAGAGACCCAGTACTTC.

This clone was counted between two and nine times. V usage is TRBV5-6 and J usage is TRBJ1-4; a possible D gene is TRBD1 (6 bases). The CDR3 totals 15 residues. The ends were cut back, 4 bases at V and 11 bases at J, with 21 bases in the middle. Germline loops: CDR1 SGHDT, CDR2 YYEEEE. The CDR3: CASSPPGAALSKLFF. The CDR3 nucleotides read TGTGCCAGCAGCCCCCCGGGGGCGGCTTTGAGTAAACTGTTTTTT.

The CDR3 sequence: CASSPQTGSGYTF. As DNA, the CDR3 is TGTGCCAGCAGCCCCCAGACAGGGAGCGGCTACACCTTC. The chain has TRBV7-5 and TRBJ1-2; the table's D call, TRBD1, has no DNA check behind it. TRBV7-5 is deemed a pseudogene. The CDR3 runs 13 residues.

This chain joins TRBV30 and TRBJ1-4; 8 bases line up with TRBD1. In germline, CDR1 is GTSNPN, CDR2 SVGIG (reference sequence). The CDR3 spans 17 residues. V was pared by 5 bases and J by 6 bases, with 17 bases of the junction left unmatched. CDR3 region: CAWGRSAPGGRHEKLFF. The DNA for the CDR3 is TGTGCCTGGGGTAGGTCGGCCCCAGGGGGCCGGCATGAAAAACTGTTTTTT.

This chain connects TRBV10-3 to TRBJ1-5; tentatively, D is TRBD1 (5 bases). Deletions cut 4 bases from V and 4 bases from J, with 8 bases between. Germline assignment: CDR1 ENHRY and CDR2 SYGVKD. This CDR3 spans 13 amino acids. This CDR3 reads CAISGDWNQPQHF. The CDR3 coding sequence is TGTGCCATCAGTGGGGACTGGAATCAGCCCCAGCATTTT.

V gene TRBV6-5 combines with J gene TRBJ1-1; 10 bases line up with TRBD1. This CDR3 contains 14 residues. Germline CDR1 reads MNHEY; CDR2 reads SVGAGI. With V trimmed by 5 bases and J by 1 base, 1 base remained unmatched. The CDR3 region has the DNA TGTGCCAGCAGTCGGGACAGGGGGAACACTGAAGCTTTCTTT. Its protein is CASSRDRGNTEAFF.

This clone has only a few counts. This chain connects TRBV7-2 to TRBJ1-1; D is ambiguous. Germline V lookup: CDR1 SGHTA, CDR2 FQGNSA. This CDR3 has 14 residues. V was shortened by 4 bases and J by 6 bases, with 15 bases between the two germline ends. In DNA form, the CDR3 reads TGTGCCAGCAGCTCGGTCTCGACGGGAGCTGAAGCTTTCTTT. Residues: CASSSVSTGAEAFF.

This clone has more than one count but fewer than ten. The chain has TRBV6-5 and TRBJ1-3; no clear D. This CDR3 has 13 residues. The ends were cut back, 4 bases at V and 0 bases at J, with 4 bases in the middle. Germline V gives CDR1 MNHEY, CDR2 SVGAGI. The CDR3: CASSSNSGNTIYF. The CDR3 DNA sequence: TGTGCCAGCAGTTCCAACTCTGGAAACACCATATATTTT.

The chain links TRBV2 to TRBJ2-3; 7 bases agree with TRBD2. The J segment lost 3 bases and the V segment lost 4 bases, leaving 1 base of the junction unmatched. The germline CDR1 and CDR2 sequences are SNHLY and FYNNEI. The CDR3 extends over 13 amino acids. The CDR3 sequence is CASSGGGTDTQYF. DNA for the CDR3: TGTGCCAGCAGTGGGGGGGGAACAGATACGCAGTATTTT.

This sequence joins TRBV18 and TRBJ2-3; D may correspond to TRBD1 or TRBD2 (5 bases each). Germline assignment: CDR1 KGHSH and CDR2 LQKENI. Deletions cut 0 bases from V and 1 base from J, with 11 bases between. The CDR3 spans 16 residues. In DNA, the CDR3 is TGTGCCAGCTCACCACCGGGGGTTGCTGGCACAGATACGCAGTATTTT. Encoded protein: CASSPPGVAGTDTQYF. Complete variable domain (other parts from reference TRBV18 and TRBJ2-3): NAGVMQNPRHLVRRRGQEARLRCSPMKGHSHVYWYRQLPEEGLKFMVYLQKENIIDESGMPKERFSAEFPKEGPSILRIQQVVRGDSAAYFCASSPPGVAGTDTQYFGPGTRLTVL.

V gene TRBV5-5 combines with J gene TRBJ1-3; D is undetermined. The CDR3 covers 14 residues. Germline CDR1 SGHKS, CDR2 YYEKEE (reference sequence). The germline V and J ends were trimmed by 0 bases and 4 bases, with 8 bases remaining between them. CDR3 DNA: TGTGCCAGCAGCTTGGCGGGCATAGGAAACACCATATATTTT. This gives the protein CASSLAGIGNTIYF.

The chain is built from TRBV6-6 and TRBJ2-7; a weak D match, TRBD1 (7 bases). V was shortened by 3 bases and J by 1 base, with 10 bases between the two germline ends. This CDR3 is built from 14 residues. Germline V CDR1 and CDR2: MNHNY, SVGAGI (reference sequence). CDR3 sequence: CASSYAGQSYEQYF. In DNA form, the CDR3 reads TGTGCCAGCAGTTATGCGGGACAGTCCTACGAGCAGTACTTC.

This chain connects TRBV6-5 to TRBJ2-7, with D hard to call. The CDR3 totals 15 residues. The V end was cut by 2 bases, the J end by 3 bases, with 14 bases between. CDR1 is MNHEY and CDR2 is SVGAGI in the germline V gene. CDR3 nucleotide sequence: TGTGCCAGCAGTTACCCCATTGAGCTTCGCTACGAGCAGTACTTC. Amino acid sequence: CASSYPIELRYEQYF.

V is TRBV11-2 and J is TRBJ1-2; D might be TRBD1 (5 bases). CDR3 length: 13 residues. Germline assignment: CDR1 SGHAT and CDR2 FQNNGV. The V end was cut by 1 base, the J end by 7 bases, with 10 bases between. CDR3 region: CASSLGGDSGYTF. The CDR3 DNA reads TGTGCCAGCAGCTTAGGGGGGGATAGTGGCTACACCTTC.

Concerning this clone itself: A read error may explain this, as a much larger clone is one base away. Distinct nucleotide sequences in the sample also encode this CDR3. This rearrangement joins TRBV9 to TRBJ1-2; D might be TRBD1 (5 bases). From germline, CDR1 is SGDLS and CDR2 YYNGEE. V was clipped by 4 bases and J by 8 bases, with 18 bases between them. The CDR3 is 14 residues long. The CDR3 is CASSPRPGFEGYTF. Written as DNA, the CDR3 is TGTGCCAGCAGCCCCCGACCAGGGTTCGAGGGCTACACCTTC.